The clone carrying this TCR beta chain was counted only a few times. Antigen specificity is unknown. The same CDR3 can be traced to other DNA sequences in this sample. There are 13 residues in the CDR3. V lost 0 bases and J 2 bases, leaving 5 bases between the germline ends. Germline CDR1 is SGHTS and CDR2 is YDEGEE. This sample was included in a study of early stage breast cancer tumors. Study-wide background: Of around 16 invasive breast tumors, more than nine were hormone receptor-positive, HER2-negative. The study's findings and limits: In about 90% of the 16 patients, blood comparison separated tumor from normal breast. Tumors had approximately 2.7-fold higher T cell density than normal breast.

Profiled with immunoSEQ multiplex PCR; TCRdb holds only in-frame clones, not every one. The table includes 25,000 to 30,000 clones, 55% to 75% detected once. Sequenced sample: blood. This TCR was recovered from a person aged 50-59 years with breast cancer. The chain is built from TRBV5-8 and TRBJ2-5; D uncertain. CDR3 sequence (DNA): TGTGCCAGCAGCTTGGGGCGGCAAGAGACCCAGTACTTC. Amino acids: CASSLGRQETQYF.